This T cell receptor beta chain is from a study of cytomegalovirus exposure and HLA in healthy donors. The PCR ran on 60 Vbeta and 13 Jbeta primers. Original handling: An analysis that came later counted 80 million or so unique TCR beta chains, around 12 million shared. The table came from immunoSEQ multiplex PCR; TCRdb's copy has only in-frame clones and leaves some out. V and J calls and clone size are those listed in that table; D and trimming were worked out from the DNA. The sample has about 200,000 clones; 82% are singletons. The count of this clone is one. The source is a woman aged 45-60 years in good health and CMV-seropositive. Source material: PBMCs.

The CDR3 loop reads CASSPVARLGARTEAFF. DNA of the CDR3: TGTGCCAGTAGTCCCGTGGCCCGGTTAGGGGCCCGGACTGAAGCTTTCTTT. The chain combines TRBV19 with TRBJ1-1, with a tentative D call TRBD1 (5 bases). This CDR3 is 17 amino acids long. CDR1 and CDR2 from the germline V gene are LNHDA and SQIVND (reference sequence). Trimming took 5 bases from V and 5 from J, leaving 24 bases between them. Supplemented by reference TRBV19 and TRBJ1-1, the full variable domain reads DGGITQSPKYLFRKEGQNVTLSCEQNLNHDAMYWYRQDPGQGLRLIYYSQIVNDFQKGDIAEGYSVSREKKESFPLTVTSAQKNPTAFYLCASSPVARLGARTEAFFGQGTRLTVV.